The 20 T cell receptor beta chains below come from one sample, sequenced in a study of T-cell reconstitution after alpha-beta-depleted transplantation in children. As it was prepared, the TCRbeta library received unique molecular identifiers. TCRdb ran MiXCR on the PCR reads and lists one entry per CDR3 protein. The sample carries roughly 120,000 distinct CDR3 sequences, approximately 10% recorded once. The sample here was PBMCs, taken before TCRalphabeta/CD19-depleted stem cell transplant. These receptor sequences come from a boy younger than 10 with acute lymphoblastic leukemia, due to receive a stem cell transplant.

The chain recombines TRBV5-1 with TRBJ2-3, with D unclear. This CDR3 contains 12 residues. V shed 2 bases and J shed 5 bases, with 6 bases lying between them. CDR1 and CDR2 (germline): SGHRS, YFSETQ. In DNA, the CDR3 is TGCGCCAGCAGCTTACAAGGAGATACGCAGTATTTT. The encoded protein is CASSLQGDTQYF. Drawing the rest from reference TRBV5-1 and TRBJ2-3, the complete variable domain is KAGVTQTPRYLIKTRGQQVTLSCSPISGHRSVSWYQQTPGQGLQFLFEYFSETQRNKGNFPGRFSGRQFSNSRSEMNVSTLELGDSALYLCASSLQGDTQYFGPGTRLTVL.

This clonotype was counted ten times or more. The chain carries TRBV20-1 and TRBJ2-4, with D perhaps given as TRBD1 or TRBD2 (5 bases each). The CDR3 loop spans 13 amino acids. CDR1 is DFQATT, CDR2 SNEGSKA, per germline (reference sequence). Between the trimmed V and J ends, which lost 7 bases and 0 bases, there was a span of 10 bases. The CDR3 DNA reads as TGCAGTGGGGACCTCGTAGCCAAAAACATTCAGTACTTC. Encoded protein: CSGDLVAKNIQYF.

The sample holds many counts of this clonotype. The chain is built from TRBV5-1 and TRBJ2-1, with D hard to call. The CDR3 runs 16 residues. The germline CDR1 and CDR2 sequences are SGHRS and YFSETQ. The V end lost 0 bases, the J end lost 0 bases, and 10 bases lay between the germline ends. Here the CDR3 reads CASSLVLSGSYNEQFF. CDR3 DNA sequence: TGCGCCAGCAGCTTGGTTTTATCGGGCTCCTACAATGAGCAGTTCTTC.

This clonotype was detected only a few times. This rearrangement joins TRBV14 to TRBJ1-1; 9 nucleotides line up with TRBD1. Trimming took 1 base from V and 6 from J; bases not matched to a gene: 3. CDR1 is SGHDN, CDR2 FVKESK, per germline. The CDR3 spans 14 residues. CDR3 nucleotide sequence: TGTGCCAGCAGCCAAGTTACAGGGGGCTCTGAAGCTTTCTTT. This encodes CASSQVTGGSEAFF.

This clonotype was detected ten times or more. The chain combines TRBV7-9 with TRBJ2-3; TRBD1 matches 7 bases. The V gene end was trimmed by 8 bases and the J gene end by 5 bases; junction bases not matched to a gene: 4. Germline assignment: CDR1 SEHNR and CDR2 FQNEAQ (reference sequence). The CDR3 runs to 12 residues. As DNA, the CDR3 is TGTGCCAGCGCACGACAGGGAGATACGCAGTATTTT. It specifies CASARQGDTQYF.

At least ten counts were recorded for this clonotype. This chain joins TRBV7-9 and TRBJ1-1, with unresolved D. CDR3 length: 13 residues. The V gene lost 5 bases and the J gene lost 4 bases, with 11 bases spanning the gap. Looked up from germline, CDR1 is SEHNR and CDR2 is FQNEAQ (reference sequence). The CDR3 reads CASSLIRFTEAFF. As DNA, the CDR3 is TGTGCCAGCAGCCTAATAAGGTTCACTGAAGCTTTCTTT. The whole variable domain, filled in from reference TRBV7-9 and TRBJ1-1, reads DTGVSQNPRHKITKRGQNVTFRCDPISEHNRLYWYRQTLGQGPEFLTYFQNEAQLEKSRLLSDRFSAERPKGSFSTLEIQRTEQGDSAMYLCASSLIRFTEAFFGQGTRLTVV.

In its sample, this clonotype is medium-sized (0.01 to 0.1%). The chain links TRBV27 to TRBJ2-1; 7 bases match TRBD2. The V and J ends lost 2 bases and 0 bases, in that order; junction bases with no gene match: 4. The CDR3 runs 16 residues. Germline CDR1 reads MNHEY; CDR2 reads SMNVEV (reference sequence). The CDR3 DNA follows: TGTGCCAGCAGTTTAGTAGGCGGGGGCTCCTACAATGAGCAGTTCTTC. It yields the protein CASSLVGGGSYNEQFF.

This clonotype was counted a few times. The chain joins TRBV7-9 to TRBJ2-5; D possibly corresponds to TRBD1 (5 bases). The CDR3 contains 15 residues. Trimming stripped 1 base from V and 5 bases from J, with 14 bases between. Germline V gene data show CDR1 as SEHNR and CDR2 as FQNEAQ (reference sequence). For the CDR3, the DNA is TGTGCCAGCAGCTTAGGGGGCTCTAAGTTGGAGACCCAGTACTTC. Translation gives CASSLGGSKLETQYF.

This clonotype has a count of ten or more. In DNA form, the CDR3 reads TGCAGTGCGGAGCGGGAGGGCTTGAATGAGCAGTTCTTC. This translates into CSAEREGLNEQFF. The V call is TRBV20-1, the J call TRBJ2-1; 10 bases match TRBD2. There are 13 residues in the CDR3. Per the germline V gene, CDR1 is DFQATT and CDR2 is SNEGSKA (reference sequence). V lost 6 bases to trimming and J lost 7 bases; unmatched junction nucleotides: 6.

The CDR3 bases are TGTGCCAGCAGCCAAGATAAGGACAGGGTAGGAAAGACCCAGTACTTC. This sequence encodes CASSQDKDRVGKTQYF. The chain carries TRBV14 and TRBJ2-5; 8 bases agree with TRBD1. CDR3 length equals 16 residues. The V segment lost 0 bases and the J segment 6 bases; nucleotides outside the gene matches: 9. CDR1 and CDR2 (germline): SGHDN, FVKESK.

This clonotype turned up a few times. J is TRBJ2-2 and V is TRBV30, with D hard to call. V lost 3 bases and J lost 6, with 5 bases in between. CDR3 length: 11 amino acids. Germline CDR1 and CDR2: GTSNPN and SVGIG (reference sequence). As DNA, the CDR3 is TGTGCCTGGAGGGCCGCCGGGGAGCTGTTTTTT. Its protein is CAWRAAGELFF.

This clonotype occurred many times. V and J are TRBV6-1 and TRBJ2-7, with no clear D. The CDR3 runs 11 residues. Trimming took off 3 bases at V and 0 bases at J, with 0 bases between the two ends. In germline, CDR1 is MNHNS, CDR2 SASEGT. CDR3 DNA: TGTGCCAGCAGTGACTCCTACGAGCAGTACTTC. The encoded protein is CASSDSYEQYF.

The DNA of the CDR3 is TGTGCCAGCAGGCCGTTTGGAGAGAGGAACACTGAAGCTTTCTTT. This encodes CASRPFGERNTEAFF. The genes are TRBV3-1 and TRBJ1-1; no clear D gene. Germline-derived CDR1 and CDR2 are LGHDT and YNNKEL (reference sequence). CDR3 length equals 15 residues. V was trimmed by 6 bases and J by 1 base, leaving 15 bases between them.

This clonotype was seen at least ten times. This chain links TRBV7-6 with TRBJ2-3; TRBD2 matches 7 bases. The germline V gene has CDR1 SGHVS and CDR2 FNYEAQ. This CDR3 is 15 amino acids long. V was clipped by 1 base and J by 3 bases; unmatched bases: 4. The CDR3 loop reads CASSLGQRETDTQYF. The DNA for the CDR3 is TGTGCCAGCAGCTTAGGGCAGCGGGAAACAGATACGCAGTATTTT. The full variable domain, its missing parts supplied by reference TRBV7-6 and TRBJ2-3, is GAGVSQSPRYKVTKRGQDVALRCDPISGHVSLYWYRQALGQGPEFLTYFNYEAQQDKSGLPNDRFSAERPEGSISTLTIQRTEQRDSAMYRCASSLGQRETDTQYFGPGTRLTVL.

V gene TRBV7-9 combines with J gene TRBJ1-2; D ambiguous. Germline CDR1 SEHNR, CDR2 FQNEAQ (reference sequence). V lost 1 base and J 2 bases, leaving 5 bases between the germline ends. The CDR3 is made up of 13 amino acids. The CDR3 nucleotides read TGTGCCAGCAGCTTAGGGTTGAACTATGGCTACACCTTC. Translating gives CASSLGLNYGYTF.

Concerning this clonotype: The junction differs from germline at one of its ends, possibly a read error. In DNA, the CDR3 is TGCAGTTCTAGTTCTGGGACCCAGTACTTC. The encoded protein is CSSSSGTQYF. The rearrangement uses TRBV20-1 and TRBJ2-5, with D uncertain. CDR3 length: 10 amino acids. Germline lookup yields CDR1 DFQATT and CDR2 SNEGSKA (reference sequence).

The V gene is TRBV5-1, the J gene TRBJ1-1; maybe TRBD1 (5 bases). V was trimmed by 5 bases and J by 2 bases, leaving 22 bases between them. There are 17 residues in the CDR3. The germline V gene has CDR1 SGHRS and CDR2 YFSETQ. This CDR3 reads CASRPGLDRGLNTEAFF. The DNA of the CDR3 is TGCGCCAGCAGACCCGGACTTGACCGGGGGTTAAACACTGAAGCTTTCTTT.

CDR3 coding DNA: TGTGCCAGCTCACCAAAAGAAGATACGCAGTATTTT. It yields the protein CASSPKEDTQYF. The V and J genes are TRBV18 and TRBJ2-3; D call uncertain. Germline V CDR1 and CDR2: KGHSH, LQKENI. CDR3 length: 12 amino acids. Trimming left V 2 bases short and J 5 bases short, with 5 bases between.

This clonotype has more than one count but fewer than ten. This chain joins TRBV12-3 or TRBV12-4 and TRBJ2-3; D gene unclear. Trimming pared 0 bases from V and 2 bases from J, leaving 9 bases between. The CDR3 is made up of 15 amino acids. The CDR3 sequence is CASSLAVSPTDTQYF. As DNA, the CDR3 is TGTGCCAGCAGTTTAGCGGTATCCCCCACAGATACGCAGTATTTT.

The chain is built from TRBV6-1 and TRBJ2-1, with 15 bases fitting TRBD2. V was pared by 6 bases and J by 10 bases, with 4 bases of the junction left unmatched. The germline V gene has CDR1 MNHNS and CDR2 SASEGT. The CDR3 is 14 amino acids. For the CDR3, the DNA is TGTGCCAGCAGGGGACTAGCGGGAGGCAAAGAGCAGTTCTTC. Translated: CASRGLAGGKEQFF.